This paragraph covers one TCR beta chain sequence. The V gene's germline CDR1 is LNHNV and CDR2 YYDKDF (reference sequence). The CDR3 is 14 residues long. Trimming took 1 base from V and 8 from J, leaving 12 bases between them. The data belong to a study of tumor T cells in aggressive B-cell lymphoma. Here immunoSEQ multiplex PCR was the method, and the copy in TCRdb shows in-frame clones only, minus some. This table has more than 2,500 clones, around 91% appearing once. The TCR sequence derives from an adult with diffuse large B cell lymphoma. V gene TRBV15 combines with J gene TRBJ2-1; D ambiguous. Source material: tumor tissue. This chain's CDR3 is CATSRGAGGDEQFF. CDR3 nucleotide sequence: TGTGCCACCAGCAGAGGTGCCGGCGGCGATGAGCAGTTCTTC.